These 27 T cell receptor beta chains share one sample of origin, sequenced in a study of blood T cell repertoires in COVID-19. Libraries were prepared by immunoSEQ multiplex PCR; TCRdb keeps only in-frame clonotypes and omits some of them. This table holds 150,000 to 200,000 clones, roughly 89% found once. Sequenced input: peripheral blood. The receptors originated from a woman under 30 who had recovered from COVID-19.

Only one count was recorded for this clone. This chain links TRBV7-2 with TRBJ2-7, with TRBD1 as a possible D gene (5 bases). V lost 7 bases and J 0 bases, leaving 13 bases between the germline ends. This CDR3 is 14 amino acids long. Germline assignment: CDR1 SGHTA and CDR2 FQGNSA. Here the CDR3 reads CASTTRADSYEQYF. The DNA for the CDR3 is TGTGCCAGCACAACCAGGGCGGACTCCTACGAGCAGTACTTC.

This chain links TRBV7-9 with TRBJ1-2; 9 nucleotides match TRBD1. Germline trimming cut 1 base from V and 8 bases from J; bases unmatched to any gene: 2. The V gene's germline CDR1 is SEHNR and CDR2 FQNEAQ (reference sequence). The CDR3 is 13 amino acids. The CDR3 reads CASSLGGQGGYTF. In DNA form, the CDR3 reads TGTGCCAGCAGCTTAGGGGGACAGGGAGGCTACACCTTC.

The J gene is TRBJ2-4, the V gene TRBV7-9, with D unresolved. The CDR3 contains 15 residues. Per germline, CDR1 SEHNR and CDR2 FQNEAQ (reference sequence). Trimming stripped 4 bases from V and 5 bases from J, with 15 bases between. Written as DNA, the CDR3 is TGTGCCAGCAGCTCCGCAGGCAATTCTGAAAACATTCAGTACTTC. This encodes CASSSAGNSENIQYF. The variable domain in full, with the rest retrieved from reference TRBV7-9 and TRBJ2-4, is DTGVSQNPRHKITKRGQNVTFRCDPISEHNRLYWYRQTLGQGPEFLTYFQNEAQLEKSRLLSDRFSAERPKGSFSTLEIQRTEQGDSAMYLCASSSAGNSENIQYFGAGTRLSVL.

The chain has TRBV14 and TRBJ2-1, with 10 bases identical to TRBD2. The ends lost 4 bases at V and 15 bases at J; junction bases unmatched: 9. Germline V lookup: CDR1 SGHDN, CDR2 FVKESK. The CDR3 spans 13 residues. The CDR3 region is CASSPQREGPGFF. The DNA of the CDR3 is TGTGCCAGCAGCCCTCAGCGGGAGGGCCCTGGGTTCTTC.

This chain links TRBV4-3 with TRBJ2-3; the match to TRBD2 covers 8 bases. The ends lost 0 bases at V and 4 bases at J; junction bases unmatched: 9. The CDR3 contains 17 residues. CDR1 and CDR2 (germline): LGHNA, YSLEER. The CDR3 region is CASSQDPGGGRPDTQYF. The CDR3 nucleotides are TGCGCCAGCAGCCAAGATCCGGGCGGCGGGAGGCCAGATACGCAGTATTTT.

The sample holds one count of this clone. The V and J genes are TRBV24-1 and TRBJ2-7, with D maybe TRBD1 (7 bases). There are 15 residues in the CDR3. The V gene lost 0 bases and the J gene lost 10 bases, with 18 bases spanning the gap. Germline CDR1 is KGHDR and CDR2 is SFDVKD. CDR3 sequence: CATSDLTAGGLRQYF. As DNA, the CDR3 is TGTGCCACCAGTGATTTGACGGCAGGGGGGCTTCGACAGTACTTC.

The chain joins TRBV6-5 to TRBJ2-2; possibly TRBD2 for D (9 bases). This CDR3 is 15 amino acids long. V gave up 7 bases and J gave up 1 base, with 13 bases separating them. Germline V gives CDR1 MNHEY, CDR2 SVGAGI. The CDR3 reads CASTSGTGNTGELFF. The CDR3 DNA reads as TGTGCCAGCACTAGCGGGACAGGGAACACCGGGGAGCTGTTTTTT.

The chain employs TRBV10-3 and TRBJ1-3; the D gene is possibly TRBD1 (6 bases). Germline V gene data show CDR1 as ENHRY and CDR2 as SYGVKD. V lost 4 bases to trimming and J lost 1 base, with 11 bases between them. The CDR3 has 15 amino acids. CDR3 region: CAISGRTVSGNTIYF. CDR3 coding DNA: TGTGCCATCAGTGGGCGGACAGTTTCTGGAAACACCATATATTTT.

This chain connects TRBV6-5 to TRBJ2-3, with D perhaps TRBD2 (6 bases). Germline lookup yields CDR1 MNHEY and CDR2 SVGAGI. The CDR3 has 16 amino acids. V was cut by 0 bases and J by 1 base, with 11 bases left in between. The DNA for the CDR3 is TGTGCCAGCAGTTACTCAGAGCGGGTTCGCACAGATACGCAGTATTTT. Residues: CASSYSERVRTDTQYF.

The chain employs TRBV7-9 and TRBJ2-7; 13 bases map to TRBD2. Germline lookup yields CDR1 SEHNR and CDR2 FQNEAQ (reference sequence). The CDR3 runs 16 residues. J was trimmed by 1 base and V by 1 base; bases with no gene match: 1. For the CDR3, the DNA is TGTGCCAGCAGCTTAGGACTAGCGGGAGGATCCTACGAGCAGTACGTC. This codes for CASSLGLAGGSYEQYV.

The V gene is TRBV2, the J gene TRBJ2-6; 8 bases line up with TRBD2. CDR3 length: 17 residues. Germline V gene lookup returns CDR1 SNHLY and CDR2 FYNNEI. The V gene end was trimmed by 2 bases and the J gene end by 0 bases; junction bases not matched to a gene: 3. The CDR3 region is CASSEPGGVSGANVLTF. Written as DNA, the CDR3 is TGTGCCAGCAGTGAACCGGGGGGGGTCTCTGGGGCCAACGTCCTGACTTTC.

This clone was observed once. This chain uses TRBV18 with TRBJ2-7; TRBD2 might be the D (6 bases). The CDR3 totals 14 residues. Trimming pared 5 bases from V and 0 bases from J, leaving 11 bases between. Germline V gives CDR1 KGHSH, CDR2 LQKENI. CDR3 DNA: TGTGCCAGCTCATTGGGGGGTTACTCCTACGAGCAGTACTTC. The encoded protein is CASSLGGYSYEQYF.

This clone appeared once. Here the CDR3 reads CASSLLDGGHQPQHF. Here the CDR3 DNA reads TGTGCCAGCAGTTTACTTGACGGGGGGCATCAGCCCCAGCATTTT. The V gene is TRBV28, the J gene TRBJ1-5; D perhaps matches TRBD1 (6 bases). Per germline, CDR1 MDHEN and CDR2 SYDVKM. There are 15 residues in the CDR3. V was clipped by 2 bases and J by 5 bases, with 13 bases between them. Based on the CDR3 plus reference TRBV28 and TRBJ1-5, the full variable domain is DVKVTQSSRYLVKRTGEKVFLECVQDMDHENMFWYRQDPGLGLRLIYFSYDVKMKEKGDIPEGYSVSREKKERFSLILESASTNQTSMYLCASSLLDGGHQPQHFGDGTRLSIL.

The chain links TRBV19 to TRBJ2-3, with 9 bases aligning to TRBD2. V shed 1 base, J shed 7 bases, and the junction held 3 bases outside the gene matches. CDR1 is LNHDA and CDR2 is SQIVND in the germline V gene (reference sequence). The CDR3 runs 14 residues. In nucleotides, the CDR3 is TGTGCCAGTAGTATAGGCGGGGGGGATTATACGCAGTATTTT. Translation: CASSIGGGDYTQYF.

The J gene is TRBJ2-7, the V gene TRBV7-6, with TRBD2 identical over 11 bases. V lost 3 bases and J lost 0; bases outside the gene matches: 7. Per germline, CDR1 SGHVS and CDR2 FNYEAQ. CDR3 length: 17 residues. CDR3 sequence: CASSLLAGGGGSYEQYV. Written as DNA, the CDR3 is TGTGCCAGCAGCTTGCTAGCGGGAGGAGGGGGCTCCTACGAGCAGTACGTC.

This chain links TRBV11-1 with TRBJ2-2; the match to TRBD2 covers 12 bases. Trimming at V came to 6 bases and at J to 3 bases, leaving 5 bases not matched to a gene. The CDR3 length is 16 residues. Germline lookup yields CDR1 SGHAT and CDR2 FQDESV (reference sequence). The CDR3 DNA follows: TGTGCCAGCAGGACTAGCGGGAGAGGTTACACCGGGGAGCTGTTTTTT. Amino acid sequence: CASRTSGRGYTGELFF.

The chain is built from TRBV9 and TRBJ2-1, with D perhaps TRBD2 (5 bases). CDR3 size: 12 residues. The V end was cut by 7 bases, the J end by 4 bases, with 9 bases between. Germline values: CDR1 SGDLS, CDR2 YYNGEE. CDR3 residues: CASGRIYNEQFF. The CDR3 bases are TGTGCCAGCGGGAGAATATACAATGAGCAGTTCTTC. Using reference TRBV9 and TRBJ2-1 for the parts outside the CDR3, the full variable domain is DSGVTQTPKHLITATGQRVTLRCSPRSGDLSVYWYQQSLDQGLQFLIQYYNGEERAKGNILERFSAQQFPDLHSELNLSSLELGDSALYFCASGRIYNEQFFGPGTRLTVL.

V gene TRBV11-2 combines with J gene TRBJ2-2; D is uncertain. The V end lost 4 bases, the J end lost 1 base, and 16 bases lay between the germline ends. The CDR3 sequence is 17 residues long. The germline CDR1 and CDR2 sequences are SGHAT and FQNNGV. The CDR3 DNA reads TGTGCCAGCAGCTCAACCCCCCGGCGGAGGAACACCGGGGAGCTGTTTTTT. It translates to CASSSTPRRRNTGELFF.

The V call is TRBV19, the J call TRBJ1-2; maybe TRBD1 (6 bases). Germline CDR1 LNHDA, CDR2 SQIVND (reference sequence). The CDR3 covers 13 residues. V lost 6 bases and J lost 3, with 11 bases in between. CDR3 nucleotide sequence: TGTGCCAGTAGAACAGGGCGGGACTATGGCTACACCTTC. This encodes CASRTGRDYGYTF.

V is TRBV24-1 and J is TRBJ2-1; TRBD2 aligns across 8 bases. In germline, CDR1 is KGHDR, CDR2 SFDVKD. CDR3 length: 17 amino acids. The ends lost 3 bases at V and 6 bases at J; junction bases unmatched: 12. The DNA for the CDR3 is TGTGCCACCAGTGATCCGACCTTACCGGGAGGGCTCAATGAGCAGTTCTTC. Its translation: CATSDPTLPGGLNEQFF.

V is TRBV18 and J is TRBJ2-5; 7 bases are a match to TRBD1. The CDR3 is made up of 13 amino acids. Trimming took 2 bases from V and 3 from J; bases not matched to a gene: 0. Germline V gene lookup returns CDR1 KGHSH and CDR2 LQKENI. In nucleotides, the CDR3 is TGTGCCAGCTCACCAGACAGGGAAGAGACCCAGTACTTC. As protein: CASSPDREETQYF.

This clone has just a few counts. The V gene is TRBV24-1, the J gene TRBJ1-5, with TRBD1 identical over 7 bases. This CDR3 region has 15 residues. Unmatched junction bases numbered 8, after V lost 4 bases and J lost 6 bases. Germline V gene data show CDR1 as KGHDR and CDR2 as SFDVKD. This chain's CDR3 is CATSESTGVGQPQHF. The CDR3 DNA reads as TGTGCCACCAGTGAATCAACAGGGGTAGGTCAGCCCCAGCATTTT.

The chain carries TRBV5-4 and TRBJ2-2, with TRBD1 matching 8 bases. Germline V gene data show CDR1 as SGHNT and CDR2 as YYREEE (reference sequence). The CDR3 sequence is 16 residues long. The V gene end was trimmed by 2 bases and the J gene end by 4 bases; junction bases not matched to a gene: 7. This CDR3 reads CASSFGTGPSTGELFF. The CDR3 nucleotides are TGTGCCAGCAGCTTCGGGACAGGCCCGAGCACCGGGGAGCTGTTTTTT.

This sequence joins TRBV3-1 (or the pseudogene TRBV3-2) and TRBJ2-5, with 8 bases matching TRBD2. J was trimmed by 5 bases and V by 4 bases; bases with no gene match: 12. The CDR3 runs to 16 residues. Germline V lookup: CDR1 LGHDT, CDR2 YNNKEL (reference sequence). The CDR3 DNA follows: TGTGCCAGCAGCCCAGGACTAGCCCTAGGGATGGAGACCCAGTACTTC. Translated: CASSPGLALGMETQYF.

The chain uses TRBV7-2 and TRBJ1-1, with D possibly TRBD1 on 5 matching bases. Deletions cut 1 base from V and 5 bases from J, with 11 bases between. This CDR3 spans 14 amino acids. Germline CDR1 and CDR2: SGHTA and FQGNSA. CDR3: CASSLGGGGTEAFF. The CDR3 DNA follows: TGTGCCAGCAGCTTAGGGGGGGGAGGAACTGAAGCTTTCTTT.

The chain employs TRBV24-1 and TRBJ2-5; 7 nucleotides align to TRBD2. CDR3 length equals 16 residues. The trim removed 2 bases at V and 4 bases at J, leaving 9 bases unmatched. CDR1 and CDR2 from the germline V gene are KGHDR and SFDVKD. CDR3 sequence: CATSDSLAGVRETQYF. CDR3 nucleotides: TGTGCCACCAGTGATTCTTTGGCGGGAGTACGAGAGACCCAGTACTTC.

This chain links TRBV2 with TRBJ1-1; maybe TRBD1 (6 bases). Per germline, CDR1 SNHLY and CDR2 FYNNEI. The CDR3 has 16 residues. The V end lost 4 bases, the J end lost 11 bases, and 26 bases lay between the germline ends. CDR3 sequence reads: CASSALRIRGQHGAFF. In nucleotides, the CDR3 is TGTGCCAGCAGTGCATTGAGGATCCGGGGACAACACGGGGCTTTCTTT.